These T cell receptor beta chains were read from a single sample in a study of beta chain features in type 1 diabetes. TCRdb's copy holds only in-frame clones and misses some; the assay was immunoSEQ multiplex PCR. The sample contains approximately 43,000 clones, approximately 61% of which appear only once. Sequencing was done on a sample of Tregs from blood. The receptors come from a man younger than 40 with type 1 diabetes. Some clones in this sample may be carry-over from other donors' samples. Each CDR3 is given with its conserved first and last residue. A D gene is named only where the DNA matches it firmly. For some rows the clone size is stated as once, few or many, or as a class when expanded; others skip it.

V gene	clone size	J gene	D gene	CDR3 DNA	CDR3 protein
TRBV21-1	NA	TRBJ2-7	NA	TGTGCCAGCAGCAGACGCGGGCGGGGGCATAACTCCTACGAGCAGTACTTC	CASSRRGRGHNSYEQYF
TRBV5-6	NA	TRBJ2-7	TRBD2	TGTGCCAGCAGCTATGACACTTGGGGAGGGAAAAACGAGCAGTACTTC	CASSYDTWGGKNEQYF
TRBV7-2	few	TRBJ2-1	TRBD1	TGTGCCAGCAGCCCGTGGACAGGGTTCCGGGCGAGGGATGAGCAGTTCTTC	CASSPWTGFRARDEQFF
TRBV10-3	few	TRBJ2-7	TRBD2	TGTGCCATCAGTGGGGCCAGGGAGGGCGAGCAGTACTTC	CAISGAREGEQYF
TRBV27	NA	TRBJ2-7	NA	TGTGCCAGCAGCCCCCGTGAGCCCTACGAGCAGTACTTC	CASSPREPYEQYF
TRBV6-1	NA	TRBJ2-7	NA	TGTGCCAGCAGTGAACTCCTCCGGGGGAACTACGAGCAGTACTTC	CASSELLRGNYEQYF
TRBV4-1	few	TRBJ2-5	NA	TGCGCCAGCAGCCTCCGAGACCAAGAGACCCAGTACTTC	CASSLRDQETQYF
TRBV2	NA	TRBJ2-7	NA	TGTGCCAGCAAGCCGGACTATTCCTACGAGCAGTACTTC	CASKPDYSYEQYF
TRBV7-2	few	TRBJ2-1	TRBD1	TGTGCCAGCAGCCCGGGGACAGGGTACAATGAGCAGTTCTTC	CASSPGTGYNEQFF
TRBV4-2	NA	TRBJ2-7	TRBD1	TGTGCCAGCAGCCAAGAGGGTAGAGGGGGCGGCGAGCAGTACTTC	CASSQEGRGGGEQYF
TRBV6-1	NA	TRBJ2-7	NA	TGTGCCAGCAGTTGGACAGAAAAGCAGTACTTC	CASSWTEKQYF
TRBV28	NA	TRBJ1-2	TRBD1	TGTGCCAGCAGTCCGACAGGGCTCTATGGCTACACCTTC	CASSPTGLYGYTF
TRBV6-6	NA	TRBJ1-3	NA	TGTGCCAGCAGTTACGTTCTCTCTGGAAACACCATATATTTT	CASSYVLSGNTIYF
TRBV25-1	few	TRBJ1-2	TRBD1	TGTGCCAGCTCCTCCTCCGGGACAGTGAACTATGGCTACACCTTC	CASSSSGTVNYGYTF
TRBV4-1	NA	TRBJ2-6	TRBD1	TGCGCCAGCAGCCAAGAACGGACAGGGAAGATTTGGGGGGCCAACGTCCTGACTTTC	CASSQERTGKIWGANVLTF
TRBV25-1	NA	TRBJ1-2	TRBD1	TGTGCCAGCAGTGCCTTTCTCGGACAGGAGAGTGGCTACACCTTC	CASSAFLGQESGYTF
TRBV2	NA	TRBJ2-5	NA	TGTGCCAGCAGGAGGACTCCCGGGGAGAGAGAGACCCAGTACTTC	CASRRTPGERETQYF
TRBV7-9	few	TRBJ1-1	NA	TGTGCCAGCAGCCGACAGGCGGAAGCTTTCTTT	CASSRQAEAFF
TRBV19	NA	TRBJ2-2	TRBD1	TGTGCCAGTAGGTTGACAGGGGGATACACCGGGGAGCTGTTTTTT	CASRLTGGYTGELFF
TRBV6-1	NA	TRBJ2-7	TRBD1	TGTGCCAGCAGTGGGGACAGGGTCTCCTACGAGCAGTACTTC	CASSGDRVSYEQYF
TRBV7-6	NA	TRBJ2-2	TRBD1	TGTGCCAGCAGCACCCGGGACAGGGGTACCGGGGAGCTGTTTTTT	CASSTRDRGTGELFF
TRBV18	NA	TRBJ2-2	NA	TGTGCCAGCTCACCACGGGGCCAGCTCGCGAACACCGGGGAGCTGTTTTTT	CASSPRGQLANTGELFF
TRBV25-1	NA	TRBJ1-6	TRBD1	TGTGCCAGCCAGGGGGACTCACCCCTCCACTTT	CASQGDSPLHF
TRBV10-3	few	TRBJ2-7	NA	TGTGCCATCAGGGCGGGGGCATCTCACGAGCAGTACTTC	CAIRAGASHEQYF
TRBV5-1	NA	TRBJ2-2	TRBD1	TGCGCCAGCAGTCTTCCCCAGGGGGATCTCGGGCTGTTTTTT	CASSLPQGDLGLFF
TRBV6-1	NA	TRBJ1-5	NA	TGTGCCAGCAGTGTGAGTTATTATAGCAATCAGCCCCAGCATTTT	CASSVSYYSNQPQHF